Detailed here is one TCR beta chain. Its antigen is still unknown. The table came from immunoSEQ multiplex PCR; TCRdb's copy has only in-frame clones and leaves some out. The sample consists of approximately 130,000 clones, roughly 90% of them appearing once. The sample originates from a study of identifying expanded T cells in peripheral blood. Study results and caveats: Differentially abundant clones: approximately 1.3 between replicates, approximately 15 at about 13 days, 19 to 20 at four.

During the collection period, no donor immune events like infections were recorded. The specimen sequenced was blood. This clonotype was sampled from a person between 18 and 75 years old in good health.

This CDR3 reads CASSIVALPPGELFF. The DNA for the CDR3 is TGTGCCAGTAGTATAGTAGCCCTCCCACCCGGGGAGCTGTTTTTT. The chain employs TRBV19 and TRBJ2-2; no clear D. V was clipped by 1 base and J by 6 bases, with 12 bases between them. Germline CDR1 is LNHDA and CDR2 is SQIVND (reference sequence). CDR3 length: 15 residues.